Each of the 28 T cell receptor beta chains below was sequenced from the same sample in a study of T-cell memory formation after mild COVID-19. TCRdb itself ran the 5' RACE reads through MiXCR, one entry per CDR3 protein. The sample lists 200,000 to 300,000 distinct CDR3 sequences; approximately 10% were seen once. Sample: PBMCs or a T cell subset sorted from them (not recorded which). These receptor sequences come from a young man who had mild COVID-19 (a few samples of this study predate the infection). Cell type and time point are not known.

The chain employs TRBV12-3 or TRBV12-4 and TRBJ1-1; D remains unclear. V lost 5 bases to trimming and J lost 0 bases, with 13 bases between them. This CDR3 has 15 residues. The CDR3 protein is CASSPPTHLNTEAFF. The DNA of the CDR3 is TGTGCCAGCAGTCCTCCCACGCATCTGAACACTGAAGCTTTCTTT.

V usage is TRBV15 and J usage is TRBJ2-4; 7 bases match TRBD1. Germline V gene lookup returns CDR1 LNHNV and CDR2 YYDKDF (reference sequence). CDR3 length: 16 residues. The ends lost 6 bases at V and 1 base at J; junction bases unmatched: 9. The CDR3 here is CATRSTGDAAKNIQYF. CDR3 coding DNA: TGTGCCACCAGAAGCACAGGGGATGCGGCCAAAAACATTCAGTACTTC.

This sequence joins TRBV29-1 and TRBJ2-7; the match to TRBD2 covers 8 bases. V shed 1 base and J 3 bases; nucleotides not matched to a gene: 5. The CDR3 consists of 14 residues. Germline loops: CDR1 SQVTM, CDR2 ANQGSEA. CDR3: CSVEGWRGDYEQYF. The DNA for the CDR3 is TGCAGCGTTGAAGGGTGGCGGGGGGACTACGAGCAGTACTTC.

Only a few counts were recorded for this clonotype. The chain couples TRBV7-8 to TRBJ2-7, with a possible D match to TRBD1 (6 bases). Germline lookup yields CDR1 SGHVS and CDR2 FQNEAQ. The CDR3 totals 13 residues. V lost 8 bases and J lost 6, with 17 bases in between. CDR3 region: CASANSEQGEQYV. The DNA of the CDR3 is TGTGCCAGCGCCAATTCGGAACAGGGCGAGCAGTACGTC.

This clonotype was recorded many times. The CDR3 sequence: CASTAGSGTEAFF. CDR3 bases: TGTGCCAGCACGGCGGGGTCGGGCACTGAAGCTTTCTTT. This chain joins TRBV25-1 and TRBJ1-1; D gene ambiguous. The V end was cut by 7 bases, the J end by 4 bases, with 13 bases between. The CDR3 sequence is 13 residues long. From germline, CDR1 is MGHDK and CDR2 SYGVNS.

This clonotype turned up a few times. This CDR3 reads CASVNEAGPTYEQYF. The CDR3, as DNA: TGTGCCAGCGTCAACGAGGCAGGACCAACCTACGAGCAGTACTTC. The chain carries TRBV21-1 and TRBJ2-7. TRBV21-1 is flagged as a pseudogene. This CDR3 is 15 amino acids long.

This clonotype appeared a few times. The CDR3 DNA sequence: TGTGCCAGCAGCGTAGGGGATACCGGGGAGCTGTTTTTT. Protein: CASSVGDTGELFF. The chain uses TRBV9 and TRBJ2-2; no clear D. The CDR3 is made up of 13 amino acids. CDR1 is SGDLS, CDR2 YYNGEE, per germline. V was trimmed by 0 bases and J by 5 bases, leaving 5 bases between them.

The V call is TRBV7-2, the J call TRBJ2-1; 10 positions agree with TRBD2. Unmatched junction bases numbered 11, after V lost 5 bases and J lost 7 bases. The germline CDR1 and CDR2 sequences are SGHTA and FQGNSA. The CDR3 spans 16 residues. The CDR3: CASSPSWERGGNEQFF. The CDR3 region has the DNA TGTGCCAGCAGCCCCTCGTGGGAGCGGGGGGGAAATGAGCAGTTCTTC.

This clonotype has just a few counts. The chain has TRBV12-3 or TRBV12-4 and TRBJ2-1; 8 bases align to TRBD1. With 3 bases clipped from V and 3 bases from J, the junction kept 4 bases outside the gene matches. The CDR3 sequence is 15 residues long. The CDR3 loop is CASSFGTGGYNEQFF. The CDR3 nucleotides read TGTGCCAGCAGTTTCGGAACAGGGGGCTACAATGAGCAGTTCTTC.

CDR3 DNA: TGTGCCAGCAGCCAAGATCTCGGGGGGCCTAGGAATGAGCAGTTCTTC. It codes for CASSQDLGGPRNEQFF. V usage is TRBV4-2 and J usage is TRBJ2-1; D might be TRBD2 (7 bases). The germline V and J ends were trimmed by 0 bases and 7 bases, with 16 bases remaining between them. This CDR3 is built from 16 residues. CDR1 is LGHNA and CDR2 is YNFKEQ in the germline V gene.

This clonotype was seen more than once but under ten times. The J gene is TRBJ2-2, the V gene TRBV9; D possibly corresponds to TRBD1 (6 bases). Per the germline V gene, CDR1 is SGDLS and CDR2 is YYNGEE. The CDR3 is made up of 14 amino acids. V lost 0 bases and J 4 bases, leaving 7 bases between the germline ends. CDR3 protein: CASSVVDSTGELFF. The CDR3 DNA reads TGTGCCAGCAGCGTAGTGGACAGCACCGGGGAGCTGTTTTTT.

The chain employs TRBV29-1 and TRBJ1-2; D unclear. CDR1 is SQVTM, CDR2 ANQGSEA, per germline. The CDR3 runs 12 residues. The ends were cut back, 4 bases at V and 13 bases at J, with 19 bases in the middle. CDR3 nucleotides: TGCAGCGTTGGGGTGGGCCCATATTGGTGCACCTTC. Residues: CSVGVGPYWCTF.

A few counts support this clonotype. The rearrangement joins TRBV6-2 or TRBV6-3 to TRBJ2-1; 7 bases agree with TRBD2. CDR1 MNHEY and CDR2 SVGEGT come from the germline V gene. This CDR3 has 11 amino acids. V was pared by 6 bases and J by 9 bases, with 2 bases of the junction left unmatched. The CDR3 region is CASRGGVEQFF. As DNA, the CDR3 is TGTGCCAGCAGGGGAGGGGTTGAGCAGTTCTTC.

J is TRBJ2-3 and V is TRBV6-2 or TRBV6-3, with 8 nucleotides matching TRBD2. Trimming took 5 bases from V and 0 from J; bases not matched to a gene: 19. Germline V CDR1 and CDR2: MNHEY, SVGEGT. The CDR3 runs 20 residues. The chain's CDR3 is CASSERSSRGGPRSTDTQYF. As DNA, the CDR3 is TGTGCCAGCAGTGAAAGATCGTCCCGCGGGGGGCCTCGAAGCACAGATACGCAGTATTTT.

The genes are TRBV7-2 and TRBJ2-5; a weak D match, TRBD2 (6 bases). Germline V lookup: CDR1 SGHTA, CDR2 FQGNSA. This CDR3 contains 13 residues. Trimming shortened V by 7 bases and J by 5 bases, and 14 bases separated the two germline ends. CDR3 residues: CASKLASPETQYF. CDR3 nucleotides: TGTGCCAGCAAACTAGCATCGCCGGAGACCCAGTACTTC.

The V gene is TRBV30, the J gene TRBJ1-2; D may be TRBD1 (6 bases). V lost 1 base and J lost 5, with 8 bases in between. Germline assignment: CDR1 GTSNPN and CDR2 SVGIG (reference sequence). There are 12 residues in the CDR3. CDR3 amino acids: CAWSEQGYGYTF. As DNA, the CDR3 is TGTGCCTGGAGTGAACAGGGATATGGCTACACCTTC.

The table lists this clonotype with a few counts. The chain links TRBV20-1 to TRBJ2-5; D gene unclear. Germline-derived CDR1 and CDR2 are DFQATT and SNEGSKA (reference sequence). This CDR3 region has 11 residues. With 3 bases removed from V and 5 bases from J, the gap between germline ends came to 7 bases. CDR3 sequence: CSASPQETQYF. The CDR3, as DNA: TGCAGTGCTAGCCCGCAGGAGACCCAGTACTTC.

This clonotype was seen only a few times. V and J are TRBV2 and TRBJ1-1, with 8 bases aligning to TRBD1. This CDR3 contains 14 residues. CDR1 and CDR2 (germline): SNHLY, FYNNEI. V lost 11 bases to trimming and J lost 2 bases; unmatched junction nucleotides: 10. The CDR3: CAPHTQGANTEAFF. In DNA form, the CDR3 reads TGTGCCCCACACACTCAGGGGGCCAACACTGAAGCTTTCTTT.

This chain uses TRBV20-1 with TRBJ2-7, with TRBD1 as a possible D gene (6 bases). CDR1 is DFQATT and CDR2 is SNEGSKA in the germline V gene (reference sequence). CDR3 size: 13 residues. With 6 bases removed from V and 3 bases from J, the gap between germline ends came to 15 bases. In nucleotides, the CDR3 is TGCAGTGCACCGACAGGTACGAACTACGAGCAGTACTTC. This gives the protein CSAPTGTNYEQYF.

This clonotype came up a few times. The CDR3 nucleotides are TGCAGTGCGAAATCTCGGGACAGCTTCTACGAGCAGTACTTC. Amino acid sequence: CSAKSRDSFYEQYF. The V gene is TRBV20-1, the J gene TRBJ2-7, with TRBD1 matching over 7 bases. Germline CDR1 DFQATT, CDR2 SNEGSKA (reference sequence). The CDR3 covers 14 residues. The trim removed 6 bases at V and 3 bases at J, leaving 11 bases unmatched.

In its sample, this clonotype was seen a few times. The chain carries TRBV7-9 and TRBJ2-3; no firm D call. Germline lookup yields CDR1 SEHNR and CDR2 FQNEAQ (reference sequence). Trimming left V 5 bases short and J 7 bases short, with 13 bases between. This CDR3 comprises 13 residues. For the CDR3, the DNA is TGTGCCAGCAGCACCCCGACTCGCTATACGCAGTATTTT. Its translation is CASSTPTRYTQYF.

The chain is built from TRBV9 and TRBJ2-1; 7 bases map to TRBD1. CDR3 length: 17 amino acids. Germline CDR1 reads SGDLS; CDR2 reads YYNGEE. The V gene end was trimmed by 4 bases and the J gene end by 0 bases; junction bases not matched to a gene: 10. This CDR3 reads CASSSTGVGPSYNEQFF. The CDR3 DNA is TGTGCCAGCAGCAGCACAGGGGTCGGACCCTCCTACAATGAGCAGTTCTTC.

In its sample, this clonotype was seen a few times. The CDR3 sequence is CASSRSGPNQPQHF. The CDR3 nucleotides read TGTGCCAGCAGCCGCTCAGGCCCCAATCAGCCCCAGCATTTT. This sequence joins TRBV7-9 and TRBJ1-5; no definite D call. The germline gives CDR1 SEHNR, CDR2 FQNEAQ (reference sequence). The V end lost 5 bases, the J end lost 3 bases, and 11 bases lay between the germline ends. This CDR3 is 14 amino acids long.

The chain joins TRBV12-5 to TRBJ2-7; tentatively, D is TRBD1 (5 bases). This CDR3 has 15 amino acids. Germline assignment: CDR1 LGHNT and CDR2 FRNRAP. V lost 6 bases, J lost 9 bases, and 24 bases lay in between. The CDR3 DNA is TGTGCTAGTGGCCCTCCTATGGACATCCGTCCGGTGCAGTACTTC. This translates into CASGPPMDIRPVQYF.

This clonotype was seen a handful of times. V gene TRBV5-1 combines with J gene TRBJ1-6; 7 bases align to TRBD1. J was trimmed by 7 bases and V by 0 bases; bases with no gene match: 1. This CDR3 has 14 amino acids. CDR1 and CDR2 (germline): SGHRS, YFSETQ. The CDR3 DNA reads as TGCGCCAGCAGCTTGGGGGACAGAAATTCACCCCTCCACTTT. Translating gives CASSLGDRNSPLHF.

This clonotype was observed at least ten times. The V and J genes are TRBV4-1 and TRBJ1-4, with unresolved D. The CDR3 length is 14 residues. Germline V lookup: CDR1 MGHRA, CDR2 YSYEKL. V was clipped by 4 bases and J by 7 bases, with 13 bases between them. The CDR3 is CASSPWERGEKLFF. The DNA of the CDR3 is TGCGCCAGCAGCCCTTGGGAGCGGGGTGAAAAACTGTTTTTT.

The chain combines TRBV20-1 with TRBJ2-1; 8 positions match TRBD1. The CDR3 sequence is 15 residues long. Germline loops: CDR1 DFQATT, CDR2 SNEGSKA (reference sequence). The J segment lost 0 bases and the V segment lost 2 bases, leaving 3 bases of the junction unmatched. This CDR3 reads CSARRDRSSYNEQFF. In DNA, the CDR3 is TGCAGTGCTAGACGGGACAGGAGCTCCTACAATGAGCAGTTCTTC.

This clonotype turned up a few times. The chain is built from TRBV11-2 and TRBJ1-5; D is perhaps TRBD1 (6 bases). CDR3 length equals 15 residues. V gave up 5 bases and J gave up 3 bases, with 14 bases separating them. From germline, CDR1 is SGHAT and CDR2 FQNNGV. CDR3 in amino acids: CASSRFRDTNQPQHF. Written as DNA, the CDR3 is TGTGCCAGCAGCAGATTCCGGGACACCAATCAGCCCCAGCATTTT.